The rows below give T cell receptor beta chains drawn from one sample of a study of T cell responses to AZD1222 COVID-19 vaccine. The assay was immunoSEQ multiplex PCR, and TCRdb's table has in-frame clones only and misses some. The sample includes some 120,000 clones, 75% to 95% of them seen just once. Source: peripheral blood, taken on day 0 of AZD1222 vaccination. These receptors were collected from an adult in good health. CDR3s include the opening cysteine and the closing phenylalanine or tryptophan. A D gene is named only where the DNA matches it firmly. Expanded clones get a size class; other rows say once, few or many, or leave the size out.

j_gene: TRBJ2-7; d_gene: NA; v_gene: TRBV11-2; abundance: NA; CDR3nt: TGTGCCAGCAGCTTCCGCGGGTCTTGGAACGAGCAGTACTTC; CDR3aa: CASSFRGSWNEQYF
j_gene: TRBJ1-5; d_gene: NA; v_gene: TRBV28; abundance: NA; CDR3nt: TGTGCCAGCAGTCCCGGCGCGAGAGCTAGGGGTAGCAATCAGCCCCAGCATTTT; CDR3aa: CASSPGARARGSNQPQHF
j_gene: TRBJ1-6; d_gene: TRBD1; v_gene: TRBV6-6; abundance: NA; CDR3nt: TGTGCCAGCACCACAGGGGAGACGATCCACTTT; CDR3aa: CASTTGETIHF
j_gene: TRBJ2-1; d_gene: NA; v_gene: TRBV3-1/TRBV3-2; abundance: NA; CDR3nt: TGTGCCAGCAGCCAAACTGGGACAAATCGGTTCTTAGAGCAGTTCTTC; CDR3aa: CASSQTGTNRFLEQFF
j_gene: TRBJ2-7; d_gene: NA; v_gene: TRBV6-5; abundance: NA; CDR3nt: TGTGCCAGCACCCTGACAGGAATCTCCTACGAGCAGTACTTC; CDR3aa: CASTLTGISYEQYF
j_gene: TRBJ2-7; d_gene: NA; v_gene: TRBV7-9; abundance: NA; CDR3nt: TGTGCCAGCAGCTTAGGGGGAGGTGGAGTATCTGAGCAGTACTTC; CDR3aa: CASSLGGGGVSEQYF
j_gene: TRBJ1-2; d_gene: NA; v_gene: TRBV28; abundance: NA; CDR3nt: TGTGCCAGCAGTTTAGCGTTTGTGGGACCCTCACCGTATGGCTACACCTTC; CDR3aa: CASSLAFVGPSPYGYTF
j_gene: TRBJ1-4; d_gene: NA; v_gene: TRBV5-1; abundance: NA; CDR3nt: TGCGCCAGCAGCTTGGTTGGGACAACTAATGAAAAACTGTTTTTT; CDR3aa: CASSLVGTTNEKLFF
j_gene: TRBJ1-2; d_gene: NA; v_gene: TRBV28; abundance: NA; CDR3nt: TGTGCCAGCAGTTATTCCGGGGCTTGGTATGGCTACACCTTC; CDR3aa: CASSYSGAWYGYTF
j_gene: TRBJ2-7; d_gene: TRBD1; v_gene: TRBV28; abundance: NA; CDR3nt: TGTGCCAGCAGTTTAGGGACAGCTTCCTACGAGCAGTACTTC; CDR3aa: CASSLGTASYEQYF
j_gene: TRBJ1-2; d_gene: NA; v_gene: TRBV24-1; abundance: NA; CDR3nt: TGTGCCACCAGTGATCCGGGCCCAAATTATGGCTACACCTTC; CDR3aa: CATSDPGPNYGYTF
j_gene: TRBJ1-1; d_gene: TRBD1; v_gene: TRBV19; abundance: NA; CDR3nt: TGTGCCAGTAGTAGAAACAGGGGGAGCACTGAAGCTTTCTTT; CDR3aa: CASSRNRGSTEAFF
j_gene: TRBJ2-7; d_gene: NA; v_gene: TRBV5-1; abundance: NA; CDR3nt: TGCGCCAGCAGCTTTAAGGGAGAAGGCTACGAGCAGTACTTC; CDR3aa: CASSFKGEGYEQYF
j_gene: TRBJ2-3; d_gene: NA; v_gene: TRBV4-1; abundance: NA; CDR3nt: TGCGCCAGCAGCGACGCGCGAGATACGCAGTATTTT; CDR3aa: CASSDARDTQYF
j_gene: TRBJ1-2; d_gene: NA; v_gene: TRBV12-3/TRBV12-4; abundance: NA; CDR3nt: TGTGCCAGCAGTGCGACCTCTAACTATGGCTACACCTTC; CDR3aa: CASSATSNYGYTF
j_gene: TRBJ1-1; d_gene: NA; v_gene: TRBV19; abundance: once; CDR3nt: TGTGCCAGTACCTTATATGCCCGGGCGATGAACACTGAAGCTTTCTTT; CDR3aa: CASTLYARAMNTEAFF
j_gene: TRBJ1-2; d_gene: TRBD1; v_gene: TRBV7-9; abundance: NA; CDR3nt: TGTGCCAGCAGCTTAGGGGACAGCGGAAGTGAAGGCTACACCTTC; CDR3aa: CASSLGDSGSEGYTF
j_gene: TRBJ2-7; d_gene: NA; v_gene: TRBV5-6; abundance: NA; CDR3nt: TGTGCCAGCAGCTTGGCCAGGACCCTCATTTCCTACGAGCAGTACTTC; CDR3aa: CASSLARTLISYEQYF
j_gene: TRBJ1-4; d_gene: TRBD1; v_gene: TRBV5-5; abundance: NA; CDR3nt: TGTGCCAGCAGCAGGACAGGGAACCCTAATGAAAAACTGTTTTTT; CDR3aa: CASSRTGNPNEKLFF
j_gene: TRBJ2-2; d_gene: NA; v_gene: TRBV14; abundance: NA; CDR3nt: TGTGCCAGCAGCCGAGACCCGGGAAGGCTGTTTTTT; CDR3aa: CASSRDPGRLFF
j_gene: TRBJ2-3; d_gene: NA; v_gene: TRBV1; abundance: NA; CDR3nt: TGCACCAGCAGCCTCGTTGGGGGGCTAGCGCCAGATACGCAGTATTTT; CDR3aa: CTSSLVGGLAPDTQYF
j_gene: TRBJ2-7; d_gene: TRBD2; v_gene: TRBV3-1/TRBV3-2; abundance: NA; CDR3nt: TGTGCCAGCAGCCAAGGGGGACTAGCGTTGTACGAGCAGTACTTC; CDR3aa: CASSQGGLALYEQYF
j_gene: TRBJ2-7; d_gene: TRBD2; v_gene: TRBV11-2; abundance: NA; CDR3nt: TGTGCCAGCAGCTTAGGGTTTGGGGGAGGGTACGAGCAGTACTTC; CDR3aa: CASSLGFGGGYEQYF
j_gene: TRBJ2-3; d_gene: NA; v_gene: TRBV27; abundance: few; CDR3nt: TGTGCCAGCAGTTCGAGCGGGAGCACAGATACGCAGTATTTT; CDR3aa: CASSSSGSTDTQYF
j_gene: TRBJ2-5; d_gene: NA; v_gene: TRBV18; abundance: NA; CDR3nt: TGTGCCAGCTCACCACCGGCTCCGGGATCGAGGGAGACCCAGTACTTC; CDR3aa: CASSPPAPGSRETQYF
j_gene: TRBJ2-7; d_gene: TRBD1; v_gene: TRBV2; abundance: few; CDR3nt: TGTGCCAGCAAACGGGACAGGGAGCGCGAGCAGTACTTC; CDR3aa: CASKRDREREQYF
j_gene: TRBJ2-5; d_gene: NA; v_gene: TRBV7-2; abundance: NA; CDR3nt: TGTGCCAGCAGTCGGGCCAGCGGACAAGAGACCCAGTACTTC; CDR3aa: CASSRASGQETQYF
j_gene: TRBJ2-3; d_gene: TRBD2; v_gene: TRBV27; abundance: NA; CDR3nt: TGTGCCAGCAGTTCTAGCGGGAGCGCAGATACGCAGTATTTT; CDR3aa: CASSSSGSADTQYF
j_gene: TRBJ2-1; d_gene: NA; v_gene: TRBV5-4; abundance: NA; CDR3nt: TGTGCCAGCAGCATCACGACGGGTGCGAGTGAGCAGTTCTTC; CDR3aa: CASSITTGASEQFF
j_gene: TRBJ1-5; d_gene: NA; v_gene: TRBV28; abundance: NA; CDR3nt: TGTGCCAGCAGCCCCCTTGGGGATCAGCCCCAGCATTTT; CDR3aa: CASSPLGDQPQHF
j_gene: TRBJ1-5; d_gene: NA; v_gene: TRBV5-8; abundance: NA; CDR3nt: TGTGCCAGCGAGCCCGTAGGGCCCCAGCATTTT; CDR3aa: CASEPVGPQHF
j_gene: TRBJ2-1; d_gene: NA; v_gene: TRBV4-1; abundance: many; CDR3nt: TGCGCCAGCAGCCAAGAGGGTTGGGCAAATGAGCAGTTCTTC; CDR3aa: CASSQEGWANEQFF
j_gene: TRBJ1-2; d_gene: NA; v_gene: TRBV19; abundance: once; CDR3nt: TGTGCCAGTAGTGTACAGGGCTTAGCCTATGGCTACACCTTC; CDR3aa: CASSVQGLAYGYTF
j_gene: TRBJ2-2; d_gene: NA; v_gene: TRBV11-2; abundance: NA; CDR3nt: TGTGCCAGCAGCTTACTAGCTGTAAACACCGGGGAGCTGTTTTTT; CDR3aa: CASSLLAVNTGELFF
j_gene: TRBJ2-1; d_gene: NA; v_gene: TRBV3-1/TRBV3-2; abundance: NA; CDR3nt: TGTGCCAGCAGCCCACGTCGGGGTCTAGAGGACGCTGAGCAGTTCTTC; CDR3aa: CASSPRRGLEDAEQFF
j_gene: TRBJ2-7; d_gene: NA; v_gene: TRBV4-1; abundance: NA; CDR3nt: TGCGCCAGCAGCCAAGCGAGGGACTACGAGCAGTACTTC; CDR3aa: CASSQARDYEQYF
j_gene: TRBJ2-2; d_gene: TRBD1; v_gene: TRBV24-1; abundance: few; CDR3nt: TGTGCCACCGGGGGACAGTCGAACACCGGGGAGCTGTTTTTT; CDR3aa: CATGGQSNTGELFF
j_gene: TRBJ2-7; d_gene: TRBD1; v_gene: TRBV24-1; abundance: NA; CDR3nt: TGTGCCACCAGTGATAACCGGGACAGGGACCACGAGCAGTACTTC; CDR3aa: CATSDNRDRDHEQYF
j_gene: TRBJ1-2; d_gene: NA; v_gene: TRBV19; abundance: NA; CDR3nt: TGTGCCAGTAGTAAAGGAATAACTGATGGCTACACCTTC; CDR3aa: CASSKGITDGYTF
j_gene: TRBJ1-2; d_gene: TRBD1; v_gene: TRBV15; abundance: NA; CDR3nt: TGTGCCACCAGCAGAGTGGACAGGCCCCATGGCTACACCTTC; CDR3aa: CATSRVDRPHGYTF
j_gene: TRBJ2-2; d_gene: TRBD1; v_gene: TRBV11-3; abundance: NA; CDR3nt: TGTGCCAGCAGCTTCCTGGGACAGGGTGGAGTCGGGGAGCTGTTTTTT; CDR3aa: CASSFLGQGGVGELFF
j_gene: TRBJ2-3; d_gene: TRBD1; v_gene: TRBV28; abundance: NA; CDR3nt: TGTGCCAGCAGTGCAGGGGGCGTAAGGGGAGATACGCAGTATTTT; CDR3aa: CASSAGGVRGDTQYF
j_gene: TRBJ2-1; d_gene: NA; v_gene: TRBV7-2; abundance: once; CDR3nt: TGTGCCAGCAGCTTAGATTATCAGGGATGGAATGAGCAGTTCTTC; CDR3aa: CASSLDYQGWNEQFF
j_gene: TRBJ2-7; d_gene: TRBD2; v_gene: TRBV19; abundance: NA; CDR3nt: TGTGCCAGTAGACCCTCTAGCGGGAGGGCCATATACGAGCAGTACTTC; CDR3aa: CASRPSSGRAIYEQYF
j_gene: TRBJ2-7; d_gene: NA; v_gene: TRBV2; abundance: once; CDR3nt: TGTGCCACCAGGACCGGCGGGGCCGAGCAGTACTTC; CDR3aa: CATRTGGAEQYF
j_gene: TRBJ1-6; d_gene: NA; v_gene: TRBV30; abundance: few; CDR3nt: TGTGCCTTTGGCGGGAGCGCCTATAATTCACCCCTCCACTTT; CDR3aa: CAFGGSAYNSPLHF
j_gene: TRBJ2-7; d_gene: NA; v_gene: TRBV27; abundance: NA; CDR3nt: TGTGCCAGCACCTCCCCGGGACTCCAACCGGAGCAGTACTTC; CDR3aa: CASTSPGLQPEQYF
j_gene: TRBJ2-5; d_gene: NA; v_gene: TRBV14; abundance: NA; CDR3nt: TGTGCCAGCAGCCAAGAAATCTATGGGTCTGTACGCCGAGAGACCCAGTACTTC; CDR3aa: CASSQEIYGSVRRETQYF
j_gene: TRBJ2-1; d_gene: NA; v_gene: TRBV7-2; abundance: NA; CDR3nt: TGTGCCAGCAGCTTAGCGCCCGGGACCCTTTACAATGAGCAGTTCTTC; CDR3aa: CASSLAPGTLYNEQFF
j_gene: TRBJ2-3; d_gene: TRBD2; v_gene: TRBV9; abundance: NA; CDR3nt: TGTGCCAGCAGTTCGTCTAGCGGGAGAGTAGATACGCAGTATTTT; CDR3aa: CASSSSSGRVDTQYF
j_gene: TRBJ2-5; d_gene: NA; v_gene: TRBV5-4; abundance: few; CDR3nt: TGTGCCAGCAGCTTATCCTTGGAACAAGAGACCCAGTACTTC; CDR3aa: CASSLSLEQETQYF
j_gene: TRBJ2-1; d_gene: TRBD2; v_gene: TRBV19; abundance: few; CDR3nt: TGTGCCAGTAGTATAGGTGTCTGGGGCCGAGAGCGGGAGAGGAAAGATGAGCAGTTCTTC; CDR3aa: CASSIGVWGRERERKDEQFF
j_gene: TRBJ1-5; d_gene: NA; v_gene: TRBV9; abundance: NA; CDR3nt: TGTGCCAGCAGCGTTTTTGGGGGTAGGGGGCCCCAGCATTTT; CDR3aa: CASSVFGGRGPQHF